This T cell receptor beta chain was retrieved from a study of shared clonotypes between healthy human individuals. CDR1 and CDR2 from the germline V gene are MNHEY and SVGAGI. V was pared by 6 bases and J by 6 bases, with 6 bases of the junction left unmatched. The CDR3 loop spans 15 amino acids. The authors split each subset's genomic DNA evenly across several immunoSEQ plates. Source study methods: Filtering was not the same, since immunoSEQ gave junction-only sequences without quality scores. TCRdb's copy holds only in-frame clones and misses some; the assay was immunoSEQ multiplex PCR. V and J calls plus clone size are reproduced from that table; the DNA served to infer D and trimming. Among 650,000 to 750,000 clones listed, 55% to 75% were seen once.

The genes are TRBV6-5 and TRBJ2-1, with TRBD2 matching over 12 bases. This receptor was identified in a woman in her thirties in good health. Specimen: memory CD4+ T cells sorted from blood. Subset in this sample: CD45RA-negative fraction. CDR3 region: CASSRLAGGFNEQFF. DNA for the CDR3: TGTGCCAGCAGCCGGCTAGCGGGAGGGTTCAATGAGCAGTTCTTC.